This T cell receptor (beta chain) was captured by sequencing in a study of blood T cell repertoires in COVID-19 (dated by TCRdb to about 2020). About the full investigation: Collaborator samples came from the United States, Italy and Spain and covered acute and convalescent phases of COVID-19. The prospective study material was composed of cDNA or gDNA derived from T cells, B-cell-depleted T cells, or PBMCs. Subjects who had been exposed to COVID-19, were actively infected with it, or had recovered from it provided the deeply sampled blood TCRbeta repertoires that made up the dataset. The repertoires were released in a freely available public database intended as a resource for research on the immune response to SARS-CoV-2. The samples were drawn from two sources: the first 160 participants of the ongoing ImmuneRACE study, and over 1,000 subjects contributed by 6 global collaborators. Nearly every sample came with metadata listing a de-identified subject ID, COVID-19 status, age in years and sex. Where HLA class I and class II types were available, the types were taken from metadata supplied by the sample provider, not from assay-based typing. Points the paper makes about the study in general: The quantity of clinical and demographic metadata differed by source and by participant and was supplied without curation.

TCRbeta CDR3 regions were amplified from genomic DNA by means of the immunoSEQ Assay, a bias-controlled multiplex PCR. As for the authors' bioinformatics: The number of nucleated cells in each sample was estimated from the amplification of reference gene primers within the assay. Sequence reads were collapsed and filtered to measure the absolute abundance of every unique TCRbeta CDR3 rearrangement. Productive Simpson clonality was computed per sample as the square root of Simpson's diversity index over productive rearrangements. TCRdb obtained this table from immuneACCESS and retained in-frame rearrangements with V and J assigned. These tables miss some clones; where compared with another copy, unresolved V genes account for less than half of the shortfall, and the remainder is unexplained. V, J and clone size were drawn from that table, and D and trimming were deduced from the DNA. A total of 200,000 to 300,000 clones appear in this sample, 70% to 90% of them only once. The ten largest clones take up more than 1% of the sample.

Participants in the prospective study were aged about 18 to 100 years, lived in 24 United States geographic areas, and enrolled through a virtual design. In the prospective study, participants were assigned to cohorts based on the clinical history participants reported in a screening survey and a study questionnaire. In the prospective study, whole blood, serum and a nasopharyngeal or oropharyngeal swab were collected from each participant by mobile phlebotomists. Additional blood draws and questionnaires over an approximately two-month period could optionally be provided by prospective study participants. Blood samples from the prospective study were shipped frozen or at room temperature prior to DNA extraction. The CDR3 sequence holds 12 residues, the cysteine and phenylalanine included. The only DNA kept is the CDR3, 36 bases in frame from the first base. V lost 11 bases and J lost 5 bases; the stretch between them is 15 bases long. The germline V gene (reference sequence) specifies LNHDA as CDR1 and SQIVND as CDR2.

Points on this clone: This receptor's antigen is unknown. Per-base qualities were not stored, and no clone one base away is much larger.

This receptor was obtained from a woman in her thirties or forties with acute COVID-19. Recombination linked TRBV19 to TRBJ2-5, with no confidently assigned D gene. Sequencing used PBMCs or T cells enriched from blood (not recorded which). CDR3 reads: CAALWRAETQYF. The DNA sequence follows: TGTGCCGCCTTATGGCGAGCGGAGACCCAGTACTTC.